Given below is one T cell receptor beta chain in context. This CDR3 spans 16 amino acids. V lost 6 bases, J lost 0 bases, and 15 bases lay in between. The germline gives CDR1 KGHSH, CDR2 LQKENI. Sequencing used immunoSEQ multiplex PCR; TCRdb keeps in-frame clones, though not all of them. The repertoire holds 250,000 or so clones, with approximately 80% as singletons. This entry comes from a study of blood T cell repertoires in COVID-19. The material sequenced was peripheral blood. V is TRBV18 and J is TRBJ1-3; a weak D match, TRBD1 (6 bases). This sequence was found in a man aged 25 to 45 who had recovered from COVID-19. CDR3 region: CASSPSRDNSGNTIYF. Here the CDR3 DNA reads TGTGCCAGCTCTCCCTCCCGGGACAACTCTGGAAACACCATATATTTT.